This T cell receptor beta chain was sequenced in a study of shared clonotypes between healthy human individuals. Worth noting for this clone: The antigen remains undetermined.

Naive CD8 populations comprised CD45RO-negative cells positively selected for CCR7, excluding terminally differentiated effector memory CD45RA+ cells. CDR1 and CDR2 from the germline V gene are MNHEY and SMNVEV (reference sequence). Trimming removed 4 bases at V and 5 bases at J, with 6 bases between. This CDR3 contains 11 residues. The study ran the assay at deep level. The authors distributed each subset's genomic DNA evenly over several immunoSEQ plates. Assay used: immunoSEQ multiplex PCR; TCRdb lists only in-frame clones, some missing. This sample has some 2 million clones, with about 95% found just once. Study-wide results and limits: A few donors showed sharing of about 5.5% of naive CD4 clonotypes.

Sequencing was done on a sample of naive CD8+ T cells sorted from blood. The chain uses TRBV27 and TRBJ2-7, with D perhaps TRBD2 (6 bases). The clonotype originates from a man aged 18 to 29 in good health. The DNA for the CDR3 is TGTGCCAGCAGTTGGAGGGACGAGCAGTACTTC. Encoded protein: CASSWRDEQYF.